Following are 13 T cell receptor beta chains from one sample sequenced in a study of T cell responses to AZD1222 COVID-19 vaccine. The protocol was immunoSEQ multiplex PCR, while the TCRdb copy is restricted to in-frame clones and leaves out a portion. The data show roughly 77,000 clones, around 90% seen once. This material consisted of peripheral blood, taken 28 days after the second AZD1222 dose. The receptors stem from an adult who received the AZD1222 COVID-19 vaccine.

The rearrangement uses TRBV2 and TRBJ1-5; D possibly corresponds to TRBD1 (5 bases). The CDR3 runs 15 residues. Germline lookup yields CDR1 SNHLY and CDR2 FYNNEI. V was clipped by 3 bases and J by 6 bases, with 15 bases between them. The CDR3 protein is CASSERSGTVQPQHF. For the CDR3, the DNA is TGTGCCAGCAGTGAGCGATCCGGGACGGTTCAGCCCCAGCATTTT.

The chain couples TRBV14 to TRBJ1-2; the D is unclear. The germline V gene encodes CDR1 SGHDN and CDR2 FVKESK. The CDR3 totals 13 residues. Between the trimmed V and J ends, which lost 1 base and 4 bases, there was a span of 7 bases. The CDR3 sequence: CASSQGWAYGYTF. CDR3 DNA sequence: TGTGCCAGCAGCCAAGGGTGGGCCTATGGCTACACCTTC.

The V and J genes are TRBV5-1 and TRBJ2-1; no reliable D call. V was clipped by 3 bases and J by 7 bases, with 14 bases between them. Per germline, CDR1 SGHRS and CDR2 YFSETQ. The CDR3 contains 14 residues. CDR3 amino acids: CASSWFATHNEQFF. In DNA form, the CDR3 reads TGCGCCAGCAGCTGGTTTGCGACACATAATGAGCAGTTCTTC.

The rearrangement links TRBV9 to TRBJ2-1; D gene uncertain. The length of the CDR3 is 14 residues. With 6 bases removed from V and 0 bases from J, the gap between germline ends came to 10 bases. Germline CDR1 reads SGDLS; CDR2 reads YYNGEE. The CDR3 loop reads CASTGSLSYNEQFF. The CDR3 nucleotides are TGTGCCAGCACCGGGTCCCTCTCCTACAATGAGCAGTTCTTC.

V and J are TRBV28 and TRBJ2-1; 11 positions agree with TRBD2. Germline V gene lookup returns CDR1 MDHEN and CDR2 SYDVKM. After removal of 5 bases from V and 2 bases from J, the junction contained 8 bases not matched to a gene. The CDR3 length is 17 residues. Here the CDR3 reads CASSKPGTSGPYNEQFF. The CDR3 nucleotides read TGTGCCAGCAGTAAACCCGGGACTAGCGGACCCTACAATGAGCAGTTCTTC.

The J gene is TRBJ2-2, the V gene TRBV18; D remains unclear. With 4 bases removed from V and 0 bases from J, the gap between germline ends came to 15 bases. Germline loops: CDR1 KGHSH, CDR2 LQKENI. The CDR3 sequence is 17 residues long. CDR3 in DNA: TGTGCCAGCTCACGTCCTGGACGACTCGCGAACACCGGGGAGCTGTTTTTT. As protein: CASSRPGRLANTGELFF.

The chain carries TRBV19 and TRBJ1-3; D gene ambiguous. Looked up from germline, CDR1 is LNHDA and CDR2 is SQIVND (reference sequence). The CDR3 has 16 residues. V was pared by 3 bases and J by 2 bases, with 14 bases between. This CDR3 is CASSIVQREAGNTIYF. CDR3 DNA: TGTGCCAGTAGTATCGTCCAAAGGGAAGCTGGAAACACCATATATTTT.

The chain uses TRBV18 and TRBJ2-7; 9 bases agree with TRBD1. V lost 5 bases, J lost 6 bases, and 14 bases stayed unmatched. The germline gives CDR1 KGHSH, CDR2 LQKENI. The CDR3 has 16 amino acids. The CDR3 sequence: CASSILGQGLGVEQYF. CDR3 nucleotide sequence: TGTGCCAGCTCAATTCTGGGACAGGGTTTAGGGGTCGAGCAGTACTTC.

V and J are TRBV5-1 and TRBJ2-7, with 7 bases aligning to TRBD1. The CDR3 has 12 amino acids. V was pared by 4 bases and J by 4 bases, with 2 bases of the junction left unmatched. Germline V gene sequence: CDR1 SGHRS, CDR2 YFSETQ. This CDR3 is CASSADRYEQYF. The CDR3 nucleotides read TGCGCCAGCAGCGCGGACAGGTACGAGCAGTACTTC.

This rearrangement joins TRBV11-1 to TRBJ1-1; D gene uncertain. V lost 0 bases to trimming and J lost 2 bases, with 7 bases between them. This CDR3 is built from 14 residues. Germline values: CDR1 SGHAT, CDR2 FQDESV (reference sequence). The CDR3 region has the DNA TGTGCCAGCAGCTTAGCGGGTTCCAACACTGAAGCTTTCTTT. Protein product: CASSLAGSNTEAFF.

The chain joins TRBV6-1 to TRBJ2-7; 9 bases are shared with TRBD2. Germline V gene data show CDR1 as MNHNS and CDR2 as SASEGT. The length of the CDR3 is 15 residues. J was trimmed by 2 bases and V by 8 bases; bases with no gene match: 10. Here the CDR3 reads CASRGATSGTYEQYF. Written as DNA, the CDR3 is TGTGCCAGCCGTGGAGCGACTAGCGGAACCTACGAGCAGTACTTC.

This chain links TRBV5-6 with TRBJ2-3; tentative D call: TRBD2 (5 bases). Trimming removed 4 bases from V and 4 bases from J, with 13 bases in between. Germline V gives CDR1 SGHDT, CDR2 YYEEEE. There are 14 residues in the CDR3. The CDR3 sequence is CASSGEGSPDTQYF. CDR3 sequence (DNA): TGTGCCAGCAGCGGGGAAGGGAGCCCAGATACGCAGTATTTT.

Worth noting for this clone: One end of the junction fails to match germline, which may point to a read error. The chain has TRBV19 and TRBJ2-1; TRBD1 is a possible D gene (6 bases). Germline loops: CDR1 LNHDA, CDR2 SQIVND (reference sequence). The CDR3 consists of 14 residues. The CDR3 region has the DNA TGTGCCAGTACCTATACCCGACAGGACTCCCGCCCCCTCTTC. Residues: CASTYTRQDSRPLF.